This T cell receptor beta chain emerged from a study of T-cell memory formation after mild COVID-19 (dated by TCRdb to 2020 to 2022). Background on the whole study: TCR sequence clusters from the two donors were largely donor specific. The cohort comprised two young, previously healthy adult volunteers, one female and one male. In a couple of donors, T-cell clones that expanded and contracted after mild COVID-19 were followed by sequencing TCRalpha and TCRbeta repertoires longitudinally.

Ficoll-Paque density gradient centrifugation was the method used to isolate PBMCs. This clonotype was counted a few times. The antigen this receptor binds is unknown. Within one base of it there is no much larger clone, and no base qualities were kept. A distance of 13 bases separates the germline ends of V and J, which lose 6 bases and 1 base respectively. Spanning cysteine to phenylalanine, the CDR3 consists of 14 amino acids. CDR3 DNA is the only sequence kept; it has 42 bases, read in frame from the first base. For CDR1 and CDR2, the germline V gene lists SGHRS and YFSETQ. Study-level results and caveats: Contracting CD4+ clones were located mainly in the CM and EM memory subsets, whereas CD8+ clones were found to be enriched in EMRA. The second-wave clones that peaked on day 37 were not confirmed to be SARS-CoV-2 specific. The study covered only a couple of mild cases, and larger cohorts including severe cases with pre-infection samples were considered necessary. The detection of some responding clones in pre-infection memory suggests that pre-existing cross-reactive memory T cells joined the SARS-CoV-2 response. Clones that contracted from day 15 to 85 showed balanced CD4/CD8 phenotypes, whereas a second wave of clones that expanded from day 15 to 37 leaned towards CD4+.

The sample was run on an Illumina NovaSeq 6000. cDNA libraries for TCRalpha and TCRbeta were prepared by 5'RACE using constant-segment primers, with sample barcodes and unique molecular identifiers added. RNA was extracted from every sample with Trizol reagent. Library amplification was performed in two PCR steps, and a second sample barcode and Illumina TruSeq adapters were introduced in the second step. Sequencing of the libraries was done on an Illumina NovaSeq, producing 2 x 150 bp paired-end reads. In the source study's methods: Demultiplexing of reads and collapsing into UMI-guided consensus sequences were performed with migec v1.2.7. Using mixcr v2.1.11, the UMI consensuses were aligned to TRA and TRB V and J templates and assembled into clonotypes. Expanded or contracted clonotypes were those called significant by both edgeR and NoisET, with noise models trained on biological replicates. For edgeR calls, a false discovery rate-adjusted p below 0.01 and a log2 fold-change threshold of 1 were applied. As an exploratory analysis of dynamics, max-normalized trajectories of the 1000 most abundant clonotypes were examined with PCA combined with hierarchical clustering. Separately sequenced CD4+ and CD8+ repertoires were used to assign the CD4 or CD8 phenotype of responding clones. TCRdb handled the public reads itself, with Q25 trimming in fastp and clone calling in MiXCR, and kept productive beta chains. Rows merge per CDR3 protein into single entries with the most common DNA and genes. The V and J calls and clone size come from TCRdb's table, not from the authors' own analysis. Across this sample there are 200,000 to 250,000 distinct CDR3 sequences, with 9.5% seen only once. The biggest ten clones account for roughly 3.5% of the sample.

The sequence derives from a man aged 18 to 30 who had mild COVID-19 (a few samples of this study predate the infection). The sample titles of this study are shuffled in the database, so cell type and time point are left out; the donor was told from shared clones. Sequencing was done on a sample of PBMCs or a T cell subset sorted from them (not recorded which). The sequence joins TRBV5-1 to TRBJ1-2; TRBD1 is a possible D gene, resting on 5 matching bases. The CDR3 here reads CASTERDGNYGYTF. At the DNA level, the sequence is TGCGCCAGCACCGAACGGGACGGTAACTATGGCTACACCTTC.